This passage covers 16 T cell receptor beta chains from one sample sequenced in a study of CXCR3-negative and CXCR3-positive naive CD8 T cells. Overall study results and limits: For CXCR3-positive naive cells, TRB CDR3s were more hydrophobic than those of CXCR3-negative naive cells.

Their target antigens are unknown. UMI-tagged TRB cDNA libraries were built via 5' RACE. With the 5' RACE reads reprocessed, TCRdb shows one record per CDR3 protein and no DNA. The clone table shows approximately 88,000 distinct CDR3 sequences, with the ten largest holding 0.53%. Sequenced material: naive CXCR3+ CD8+ T cells from blood. The subset: CD45RO-CCR7+CD27+CD95- naive CD8+ T cells expressing CXCR3 (TNR3+). Every receptor here comes from a human donor in good health. Some clones in this sample may be carry-over from other donors' samples.

The chain couples TRBV12-3 or TRBV12-4 to TRBJ2-5; TCRdb's D gene call, TRBD1, goes unchecked for lack of DNA. CDR3 length: 11 residues. CDR3 region: CASGQQETQYF.

Here the CDR3 reads CSVLRGGTEAFF. The chain has TRBV29-1 and TRBJ1-1; TCRdb outputs TRBD1, but without DNA this stays unchecked. Germline CDR1 is SQVTM and CDR2 is ANQGSEA. This CDR3 has 12 amino acids.

J is TRBJ2-7 and V is TRBV6-2 or TRBV6-3; TCRdb names TRBD1, which stays unverified in the absence of DNA. This CDR3 region has 14 residues. Germline-derived CDR1 and CDR2 are MNHEY and SVGEGT. The CDR3 loop reads CASSRPGQRVEQYF.

This chain connects TRBV7-9 to TRBJ2-3. Per the germline V gene, CDR1 is SEHNR and CDR2 is FQNEAQ (reference sequence). The CDR3 totals 16 residues. CDR3 protein: CASSQEGFSSTDTQYF.

CDR3 region: CASSLIDTGELFF. V gene TRBV28 combines with J gene TRBJ2-2. CDR1 MDHEN and CDR2 SYDVKM come from the germline V gene. The CDR3 length is 13 residues.

The chain is built from TRBV7-9 and TRBJ2-1; the D gene TCRdb calls, TRBD2, cannot be checked with no DNA. Per the germline V gene, CDR1 is SEHNR and CDR2 is FQNEAQ (reference sequence). The CDR3 spans 13 residues. This CDR3 is CASSLGGANEQFF.

The chain joins TRBV21-1 to TRBJ1-2. TRBV21-1 is a known pseudogene. The length of the CDR3 is 13 residues. The CDR3 here is CASSKGRKDGYTF.

V and J are TRBV10-3 and TRBJ2-5; TCRdb's D call, TRBD1, is unchecked because there is no DNA. Germline V lookup: CDR1 ENHRY, CDR2 SYGVKD. CDR3 size: 14 residues. This CDR3 is CAISEGQGVETQYF.

J is TRBJ2-1 and V is TRBV12-3 or TRBV12-4; TCRdb returns TRBD2, unconfirmable since there is no DNA. This CDR3 contains 16 residues. The CDR3 is CASSHPTSGVYNEQFF.

The V gene is TRBV6-5, the J gene TRBJ2-3. The CDR3 is 12 amino acids. The germline V gene encodes CDR1 MNHEY and CDR2 SVGAGI. CDR3 loop: CAIGVRWDTQYF.

The rearrangement uses TRBV15 and TRBJ2-7; the D gene TCRdb calls, TRBD1, cannot be checked with no DNA. This CDR3 has 14 residues. Germline CDR1 is LNHNV and CDR2 is YYDKDF (reference sequence). The CDR3 sequence is CATSPRGQGREQYF.

This sequence joins TRBV12-3 or TRBV12-4 and TRBJ2-3; TCRdb gives TRBD2 as the D gene, but with no DNA this cannot be confirmed. This CDR3 contains 15 residues. The CDR3 is CASTGGLAGTDTQYF.

This chain uses TRBV6-2 or TRBV6-3 with TRBJ2-1; TCRdb returns TRBD2, unconfirmable since there is no DNA. Germline loops: CDR1 MNHEY, CDR2 SVGEGT. The CDR3 is 14 amino acids. The CDR3 sequence is CASSPAAVYNEQFF.

The rearrangement links TRBV12-3 or TRBV12-4 to TRBJ1-1. The CDR3 has 12 residues. CDR3 residues: CASSFGFTEAFF.

The genes are TRBV5-1 and TRBJ1-1; TCRdb's D gene call, TRBD1, goes unchecked for lack of DNA. Germline V gene lookup returns CDR1 SGHRS and CDR2 YFSETQ. The CDR3 sequence is 12 residues long. The CDR3 sequence is CASSSTGTEAFF.

The chain uses TRBV9 and TRBJ2-7. Germline-derived CDR1 and CDR2 are SGDLS and YYNGEE. This CDR3 contains 13 residues. The CDR3 spells CASSVGGSYEQYF.